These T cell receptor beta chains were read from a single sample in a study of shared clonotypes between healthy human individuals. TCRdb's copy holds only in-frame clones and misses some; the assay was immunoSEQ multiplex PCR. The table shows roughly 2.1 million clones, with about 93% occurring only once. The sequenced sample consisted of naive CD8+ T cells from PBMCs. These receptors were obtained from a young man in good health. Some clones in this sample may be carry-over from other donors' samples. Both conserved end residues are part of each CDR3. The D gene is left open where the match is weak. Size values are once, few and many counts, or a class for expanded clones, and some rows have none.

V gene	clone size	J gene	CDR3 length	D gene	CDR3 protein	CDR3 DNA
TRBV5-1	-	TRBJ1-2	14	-	CASSDARVLDGYTF	TGCGCCAGCAGCGACGCCCGGGTCTTGGATGGCTACACCTTC
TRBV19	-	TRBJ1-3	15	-	CASSATGGSGNTIYF	TGTGCCAGTAGTGCGACCGGGGGCTCTGGAAACACCATATATTTT
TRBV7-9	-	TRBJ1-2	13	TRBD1	CASSLGPGGGYTF	TGTGCCAGCAGCTTAGGTCCAGGGGGTGGCTACACCTTC
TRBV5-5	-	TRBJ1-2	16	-	CASSWLLTDLIYGYTF	TGTGCCAGCAGCTGGCTCCTAACGGACCTCATCTATGGCTACACCTTC
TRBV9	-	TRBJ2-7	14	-	CASSVGRSSYEQYF	TGTGCCAGCAGCGTAGGGCGATCCTCCTACGAGCAGTACTTC
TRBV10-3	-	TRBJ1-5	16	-	CAISESYRQEDQPQHF	TGTGCCATCAGTGAGTCCTATCGACAGGAGGATCAGCCCCAGCATTTT
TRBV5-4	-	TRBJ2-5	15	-	CASSLEPGLGETQYF	TGTGCCAGCAGCTTGGAACCCGGCCTCGGGGAGACCCAGTACTTC
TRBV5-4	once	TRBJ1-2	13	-	CASSLGDIYGYTF	TGTGCCAGCAGCTTGGGGGACATCTATGGCTACACCTTC
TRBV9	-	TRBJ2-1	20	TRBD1	CASSISPGQGVTLSYNEQFF	TGTGCCAGCAGCATCTCTCCGGGACAGGGGGTAACATTGTCGTACAATGAGCAGTTCTTC
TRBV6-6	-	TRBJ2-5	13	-	CASSYLDGETQYF	TGTGCCAGCAGTTACTTAGACGGGGAGACCCAGTACTTC
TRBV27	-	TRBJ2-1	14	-	CASSPTKGPNEQFF	TGTGCCAGCAGTCCCACGAAGGGGCCCAATGAGCAGTTCTTC
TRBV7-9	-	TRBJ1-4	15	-	CASSFRGATNEKLFF	TGTGCCAGCAGCTTCCGGGGGGCAACTAATGAAAAACTGTTTTTT
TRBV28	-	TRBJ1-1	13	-	CASNRQSNTEAFF	TGTGCCAGCAATAGACAGTCGAACACTGAAGCTTTCTTT
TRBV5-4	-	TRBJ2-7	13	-	CASGLFGSYEQYF	TGTGCCAGCGGGTTGTTCGGGTCGTACGAGCAGTACTTC
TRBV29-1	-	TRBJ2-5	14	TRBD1	CSVSRGTGVETQYF	TGCAGCGTCTCCCGAGGGACAGGGGTGGAGACCCAGTACTTC